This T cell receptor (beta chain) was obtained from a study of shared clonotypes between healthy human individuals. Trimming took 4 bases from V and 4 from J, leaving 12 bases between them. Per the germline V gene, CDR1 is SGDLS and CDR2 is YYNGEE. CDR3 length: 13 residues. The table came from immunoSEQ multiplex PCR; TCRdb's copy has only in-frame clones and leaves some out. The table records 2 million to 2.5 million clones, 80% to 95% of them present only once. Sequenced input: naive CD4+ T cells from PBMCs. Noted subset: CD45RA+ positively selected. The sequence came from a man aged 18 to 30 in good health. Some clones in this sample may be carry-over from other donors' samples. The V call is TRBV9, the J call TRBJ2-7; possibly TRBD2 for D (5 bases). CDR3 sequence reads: CASSPPSGYEQYF. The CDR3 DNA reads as TGTGCCAGCAGCCCCCCGTCGGGATACGAGCAGTACTTC.